One T cell receptor beta chain is described in this entry. This sample was taken from a study of T cells in tuberculosis. Study-wide background: A South African cohort included IGRA-negative adolescents, latently infected IGRA-positive adolescents and adults with active tuberculosis. Within 7 days of starting treatment, or before, PBMC were stored.

Time point indicated: new active TB diagnosis, blood taken before or within 7 days of starting treatment. Unsorted cryopreserved PBMC were sequenced, averaging about 92,000 T cells per clinical donor. The data were produced by immunoSEQ multiplex PCR, yet TCRdb's version contains in-frame clones alone and is incomplete. Found here are tens of thousands of clones, around 96% of them singletons; the top ten hold about 1.5%. This TCR was sampled from an adult with tuberculosis. The source material was PBMCs, sampled at tuberculosis diagnosis.

The CDR3 region is CASSPGGLSYEQYF. The CDR3 coding sequence is TGTGCCAGCTCTCCTGGCGGCCTCTCCTACGAGCAGTACTTC. The chain carries TRBV18 and TRBJ2-7; D call uncertain. The germline V gene encodes CDR1 KGHSH and CDR2 LQKENI. Trimming left V 6 bases short and J 0 bases short, with 12 bases between. The CDR3 is made up of 14 amino acids.